This TCR beta chain was obtained from a study of T cell changes during pregnancy in multiple sclerosis. The repertoire was sequenced with immunoSEQ multiplex PCR; TCRdb's copy has only in-frame clones and lacks some. The data contain 15,000 to 20,000 clones, around 90% of them singletons. The V end was cut by 6 bases, the J end by 8 bases, with 13 bases between. Germline V gene lookup returns CDR1 LNHDA and CDR2 SQIVND (reference sequence). The CDR3 is made up of 12 amino acids. The rearrangement links TRBV19 to TRBJ1-2; D gene unclear. The clonotype originates from a female donor in good health, enrolled as a control in a pregnancy study. The sample was CD4+ T cells from peripheral blood mononuclear cells, taken in the first trimester of pregnancy. As DNA, the CDR3 is TGTGCCAGTAGCCCTACGGGGAGGGGCTACACCTTC. Amino acids: CASSPTGRGYTF.